This TCR beta chain is drawn from a study of T cells expressing NK-cell markers. Germline V CDR1 and CDR2: SGHNT, YYREEE (reference sequence). The CDR3 loop spans 12 amino acids. TCRdb reprocessed the 5' RACE reads, with one entry per CDR3 protein and no DNA. The table lists a few hundred thousand distinct CDR3 sequences. The sample consisted of blood T cells: a sorted CD56 or NKG2C T cell subset, CD4+ or CD8+ T cells, or bulk PBMC T cells (not recorded which). The chain uses TRBV5-4 and TRBJ2-7; the TCRdb call, TRBD2, lacks DNA for checking. This TCR was recovered from a woman aged 50 to 60 in good health. The CDR3 sequence: CASSLRGSNQYF.